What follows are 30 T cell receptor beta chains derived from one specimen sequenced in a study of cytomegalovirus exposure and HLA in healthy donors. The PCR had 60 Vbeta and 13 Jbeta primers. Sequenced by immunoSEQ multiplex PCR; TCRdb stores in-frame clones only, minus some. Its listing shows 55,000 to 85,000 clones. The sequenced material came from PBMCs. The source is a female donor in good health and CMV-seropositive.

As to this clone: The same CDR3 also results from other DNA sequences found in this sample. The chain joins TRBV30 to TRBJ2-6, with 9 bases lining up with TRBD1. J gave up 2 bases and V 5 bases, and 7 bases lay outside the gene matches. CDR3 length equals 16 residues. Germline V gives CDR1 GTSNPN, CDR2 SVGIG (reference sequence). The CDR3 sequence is CAWQQGALTGANVLTF. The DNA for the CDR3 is TGTGCCTGGCAACAGGGGGCGCTTACTGGGGCCAACGTCCTGACTTTC.

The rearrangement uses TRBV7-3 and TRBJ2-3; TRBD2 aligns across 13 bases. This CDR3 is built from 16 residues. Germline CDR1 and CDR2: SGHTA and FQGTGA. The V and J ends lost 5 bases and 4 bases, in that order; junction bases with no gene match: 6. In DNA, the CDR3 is TGTGCCAGCAGCATGGGACTAGCGGGATGGGCAGATACGCAGTATTTT. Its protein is CASSMGLAGWADTQYF.

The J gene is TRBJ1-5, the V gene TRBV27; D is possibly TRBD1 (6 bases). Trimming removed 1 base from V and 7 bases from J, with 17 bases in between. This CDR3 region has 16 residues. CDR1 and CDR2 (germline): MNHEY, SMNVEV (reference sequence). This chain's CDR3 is CASSLFGGRTSQPQHF. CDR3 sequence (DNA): TGTGCCAGCAGTTTATTTGGGGGCAGGACGAGCCAGCCCCAGCATTTT.

CDR3 amino acids: CASNLSGTGGYEAFF. The CDR3 bases are TGTGCCAGCAACCTTTCAGGGACCGGGGGATATGAAGCTTTCTTT. V gene TRBV27 combines with J gene TRBJ1-1; D may be TRBD1 (5 bases). V was clipped by 7 bases and J by 7 bases, with 22 bases between them. This CDR3 is 15 amino acids long. Germline V gene data show CDR1 as MNHEY and CDR2 as SMNVEV (reference sequence).

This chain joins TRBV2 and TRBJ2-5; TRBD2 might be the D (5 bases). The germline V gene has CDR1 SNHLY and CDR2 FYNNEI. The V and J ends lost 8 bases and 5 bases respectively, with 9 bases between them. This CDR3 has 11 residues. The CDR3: CASRGEETQYF. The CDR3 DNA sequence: TGTGCCAGCCGGGGAGAGGAGACCCAGTACTTC.

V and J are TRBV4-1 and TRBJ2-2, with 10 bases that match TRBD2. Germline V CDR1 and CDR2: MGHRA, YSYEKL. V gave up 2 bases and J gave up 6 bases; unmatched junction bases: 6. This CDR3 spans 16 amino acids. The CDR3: CASSQFQRGGAGELFF. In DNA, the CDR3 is TGCGCCAGCAGCCAATTCCAGCGGGGGGGCGCCGGGGAGCTGTTTTTT.

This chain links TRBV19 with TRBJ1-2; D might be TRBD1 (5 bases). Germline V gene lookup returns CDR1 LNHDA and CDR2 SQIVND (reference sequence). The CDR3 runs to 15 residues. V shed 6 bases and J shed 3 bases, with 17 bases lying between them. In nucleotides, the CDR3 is TGTGCCAGTAGGAACGGGACTCTTCCACACTATGGCTACACCTTC. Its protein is CASRNGTLPHYGYTF. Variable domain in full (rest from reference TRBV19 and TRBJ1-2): DGGITQSPKYLFRKEGQNVTLSCEQNLNHDAMYWYRQDPGQGLRLIYYSQIVNDFQKGDIAEGYSVSREKKESFPLTVTSAQKNPTAFYLCASRNGTLPHYGYTFGSGTRLTVV.

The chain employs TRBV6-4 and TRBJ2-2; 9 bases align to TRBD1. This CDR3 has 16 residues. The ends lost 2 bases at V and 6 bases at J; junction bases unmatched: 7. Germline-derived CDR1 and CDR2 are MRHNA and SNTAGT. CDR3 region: CASSDGEQGAAGELFF. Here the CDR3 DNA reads TGTGCCAGCAGTGACGGGGAACAGGGGGCCGCCGGGGAGCTGTTTTTT.

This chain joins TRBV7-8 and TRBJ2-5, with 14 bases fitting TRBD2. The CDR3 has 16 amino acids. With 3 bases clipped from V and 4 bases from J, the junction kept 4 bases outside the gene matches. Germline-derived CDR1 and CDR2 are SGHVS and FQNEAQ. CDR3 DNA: TGTGCCAGCAGCTTCCTCGGGACTAGCGGGAGAGAGACCCAGTACTTC. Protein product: CASSFLGTSGRETQYF.

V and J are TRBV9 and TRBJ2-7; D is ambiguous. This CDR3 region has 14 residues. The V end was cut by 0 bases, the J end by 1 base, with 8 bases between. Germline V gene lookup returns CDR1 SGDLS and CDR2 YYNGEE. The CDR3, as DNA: TGTGCCAGCAGCGTAGCCGACTTTTCCTACGAGCAGTACTTC. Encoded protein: CASSVADFSYEQYF.

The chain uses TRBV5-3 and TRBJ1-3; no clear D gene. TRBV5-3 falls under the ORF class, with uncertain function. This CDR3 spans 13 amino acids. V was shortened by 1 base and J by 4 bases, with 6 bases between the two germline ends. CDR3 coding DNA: TGTGCCAGAAGCTTGCCTCGGGGAAACACCATATATTTT. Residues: CARSLPRGNTIYF.

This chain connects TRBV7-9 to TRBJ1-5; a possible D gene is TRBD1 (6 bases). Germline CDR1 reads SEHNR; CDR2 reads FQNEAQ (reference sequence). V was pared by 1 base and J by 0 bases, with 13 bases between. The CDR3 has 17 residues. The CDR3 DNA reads TGTGCCAGCAGCTTAGGTTCCGGGACATATAGCAATCAGCCCCAGCATTTT. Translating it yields CASSLGSGTYSNQPQHF.

CDR3 sequence: CASSPQGFIYGYTF. CDR3 in DNA: TGTGCCAGCAGCCCACAGGGATTCATCTATGGCTACACCTTC. The V and J genes are TRBV28 and TRBJ1-2, with D maybe TRBD1 (6 bases). The ends were cut back, 6 bases at V and 4 bases at J, with 15 bases in the middle. This CDR3 is 14 amino acids long. Germline V CDR1 and CDR2: MDHEN, SYDVKM.

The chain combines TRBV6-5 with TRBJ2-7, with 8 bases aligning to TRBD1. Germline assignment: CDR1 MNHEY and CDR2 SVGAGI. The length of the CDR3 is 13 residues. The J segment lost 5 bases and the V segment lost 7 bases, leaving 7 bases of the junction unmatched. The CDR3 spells CASTWTGSHEQYF. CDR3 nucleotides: TGTGCCAGCACCTGGACAGGGTCCCACGAGCAGTACTTC.

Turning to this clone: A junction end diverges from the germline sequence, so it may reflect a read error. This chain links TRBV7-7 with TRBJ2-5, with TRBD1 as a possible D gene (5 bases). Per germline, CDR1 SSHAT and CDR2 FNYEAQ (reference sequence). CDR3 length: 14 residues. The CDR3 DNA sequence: TGTGCTAGCAGCCCAGGGTGGCACCAAGAGACCCAGTACTTC. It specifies CASSPGWHQETQYF.

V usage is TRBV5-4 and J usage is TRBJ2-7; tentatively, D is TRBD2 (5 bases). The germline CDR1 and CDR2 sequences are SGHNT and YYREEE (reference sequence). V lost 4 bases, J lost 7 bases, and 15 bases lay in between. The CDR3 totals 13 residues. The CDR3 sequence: CASSPSPGGEQYF. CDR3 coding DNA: TGTGCCAGCAGCCCTTCGCCCGGAGGAGAGCAGTACTTC.

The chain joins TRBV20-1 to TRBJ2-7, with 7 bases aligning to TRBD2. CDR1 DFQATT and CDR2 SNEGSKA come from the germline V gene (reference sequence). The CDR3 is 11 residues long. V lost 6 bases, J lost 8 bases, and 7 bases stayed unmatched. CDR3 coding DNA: TGCAGTGCCAAACCGGGGGGTCAGCAGTACTTC. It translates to CSAKPGGQQYF.

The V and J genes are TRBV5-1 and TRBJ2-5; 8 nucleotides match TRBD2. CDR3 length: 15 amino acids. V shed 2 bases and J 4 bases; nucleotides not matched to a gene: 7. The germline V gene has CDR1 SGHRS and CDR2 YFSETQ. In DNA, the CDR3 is TGCGCCAGCAGCTTTAGCGGGACCGGGGGAGAGACCCAGTACTTC. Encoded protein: CASSFSGTGGETQYF.

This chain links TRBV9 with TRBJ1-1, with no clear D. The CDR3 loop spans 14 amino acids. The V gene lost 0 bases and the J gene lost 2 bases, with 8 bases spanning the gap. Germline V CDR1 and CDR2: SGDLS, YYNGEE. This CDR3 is CASSVGHKNTEAFF. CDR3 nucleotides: TGTGCCAGCAGCGTAGGACATAAAAACACTGAAGCTTTCTTT.

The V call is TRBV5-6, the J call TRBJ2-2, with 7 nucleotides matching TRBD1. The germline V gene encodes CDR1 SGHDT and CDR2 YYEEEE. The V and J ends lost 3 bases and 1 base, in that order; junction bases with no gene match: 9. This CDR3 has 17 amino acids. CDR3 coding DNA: TGTGCCAGCAGCTCCCGGGACAGACCCCTGAACACCGGGGAGCTGTTTTTT. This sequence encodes CASSSRDRPLNTGELFF.

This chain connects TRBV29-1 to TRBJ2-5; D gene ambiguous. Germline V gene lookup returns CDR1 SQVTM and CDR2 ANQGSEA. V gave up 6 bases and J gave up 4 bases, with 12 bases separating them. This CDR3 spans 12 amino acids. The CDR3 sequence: CSVPLGGETQYF. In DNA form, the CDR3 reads TGCAGCGTCCCACTTGGCGGAGAGACCCAGTACTTC.

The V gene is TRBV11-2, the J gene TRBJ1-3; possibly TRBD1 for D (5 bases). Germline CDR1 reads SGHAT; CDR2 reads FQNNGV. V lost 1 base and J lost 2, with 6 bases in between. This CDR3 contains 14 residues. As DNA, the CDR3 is TGTGCCAGCAGCTTAGGGGGGGCTGGAAACACCATATATTTT. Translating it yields CASSLGGAGNTIYF.

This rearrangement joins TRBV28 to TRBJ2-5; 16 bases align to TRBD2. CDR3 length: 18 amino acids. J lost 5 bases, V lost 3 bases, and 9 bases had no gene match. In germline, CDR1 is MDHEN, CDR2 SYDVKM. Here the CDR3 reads CASSFYLAGLAGGETQYF. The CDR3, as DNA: TGTGCCAGCAGTTTCTACCTTGCGGGACTAGCGGGGGGGGAGACCCAGTACTTC.

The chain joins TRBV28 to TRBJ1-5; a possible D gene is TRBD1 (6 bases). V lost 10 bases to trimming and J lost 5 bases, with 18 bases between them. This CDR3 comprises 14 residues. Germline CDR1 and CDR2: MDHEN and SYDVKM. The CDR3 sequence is CATYQTGGYQPQHF. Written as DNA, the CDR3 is TGTGCCACCTACCAGACAGGAGGTTATCAGCCCCAGCATTTT.

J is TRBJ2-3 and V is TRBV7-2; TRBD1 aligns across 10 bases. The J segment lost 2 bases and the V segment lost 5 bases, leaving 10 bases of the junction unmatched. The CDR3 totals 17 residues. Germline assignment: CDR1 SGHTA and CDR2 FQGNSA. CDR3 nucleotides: TGTGCCAGCAGCACAGAGGGGACAGGGGACCTCACAGATACGCAGTATTTT. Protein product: CASSTEGTGDLTDTQYF.

The CDR3 here is CASSTSWGIGGSYEQYF. For the CDR3, the DNA is TGTGCCAGCTCAACCTCATGGGGCATTGGGGGCTCCTACGAGCAGTACTTC. The chain recombines TRBV18 with TRBJ2-5; the D gene could be TRBD1 or TRBD2 (5 bases each). With the DNA end fitting TRBJ2-7 better, the J assignment may be wrong. Germline CDR1 is KGHSH and CDR2 is LQKENI. This CDR3 comprises 17 residues.

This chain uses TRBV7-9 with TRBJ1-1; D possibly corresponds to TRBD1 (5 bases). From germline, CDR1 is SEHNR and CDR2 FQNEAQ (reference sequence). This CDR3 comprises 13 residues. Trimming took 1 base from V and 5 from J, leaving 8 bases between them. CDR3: CASSLGGVTEAFF. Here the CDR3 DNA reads TGTGCCAGCAGCTTAGGGGGGGTTACTGAAGCTTTCTTT.

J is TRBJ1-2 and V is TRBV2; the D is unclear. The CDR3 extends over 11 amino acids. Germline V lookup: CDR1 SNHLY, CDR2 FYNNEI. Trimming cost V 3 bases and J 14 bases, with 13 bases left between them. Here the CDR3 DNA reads TGTGCCAGCAGTGACGGTTACCTAGGTACCTTC. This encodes CASSDGYLGTF.

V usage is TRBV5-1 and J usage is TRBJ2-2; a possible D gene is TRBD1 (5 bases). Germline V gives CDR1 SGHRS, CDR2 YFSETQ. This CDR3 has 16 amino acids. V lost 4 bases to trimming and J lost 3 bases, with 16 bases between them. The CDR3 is CASSLPKTEYTGELFF. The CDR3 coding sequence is TGCGCCAGCAGCCTCCCGAAGACAGAGTACACCGGGGAGCTGTTTTTT.

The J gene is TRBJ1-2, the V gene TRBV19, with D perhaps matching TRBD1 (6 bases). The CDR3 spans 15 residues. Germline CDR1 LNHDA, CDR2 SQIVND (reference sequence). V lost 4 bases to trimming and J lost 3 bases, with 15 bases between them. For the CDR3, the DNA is TGTGCCAGTAGTACTCGGGACATAGCACACTATGGCTACACCTTC. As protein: CASSTRDIAHYGYTF.